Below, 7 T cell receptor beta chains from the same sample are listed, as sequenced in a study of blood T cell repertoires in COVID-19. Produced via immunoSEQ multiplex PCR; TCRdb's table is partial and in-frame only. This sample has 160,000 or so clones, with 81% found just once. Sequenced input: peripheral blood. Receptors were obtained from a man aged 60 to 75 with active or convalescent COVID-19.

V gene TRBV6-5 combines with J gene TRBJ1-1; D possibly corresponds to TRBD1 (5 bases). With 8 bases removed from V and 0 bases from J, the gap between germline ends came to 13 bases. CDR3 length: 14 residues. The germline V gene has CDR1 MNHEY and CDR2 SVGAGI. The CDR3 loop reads CASRPRGMNTEAFF. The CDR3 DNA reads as TGTGCCAGCCGTCCCCGGGGGATGAACACTGAAGCTTTCTTT.

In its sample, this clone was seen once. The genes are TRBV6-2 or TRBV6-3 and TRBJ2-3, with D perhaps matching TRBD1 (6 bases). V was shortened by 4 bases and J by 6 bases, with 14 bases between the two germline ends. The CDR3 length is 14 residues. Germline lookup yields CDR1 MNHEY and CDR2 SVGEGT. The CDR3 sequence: CASSSALGADTQYF. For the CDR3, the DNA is TGTGCCAGCAGTTCCGCTTTGGGGGCCGATACGCAGTATTTT.

CDR3 nucleotide sequence: TGTGCCAGCAGTTTATTCGGACAGGGCGCGTACAATGAGCAGTTCTTC. This gives the protein CASSLFGQGAYNEQFF. This sequence joins TRBV28 and TRBJ2-1; TRBD1 aligns across 8 bases. CDR3 length equals 16 residues. The trim removed 1 base at V and 4 bases at J, leaving 6 bases unmatched. Germline V gives CDR1 MDHEN, CDR2 SYDVKM. The variable domain in full, completed from reference TRBV28 and TRBJ2-1, reads DVKVTQSSRYLVKRTGEKVFLECVQDMDHENMFWYRQDPGLGLRLIYFSYDVKMKEKGDIPEGYSVSREKKERFSLILESASTNQTSMYLCASSLFGQGAYNEQFFGPGTRLTVL.

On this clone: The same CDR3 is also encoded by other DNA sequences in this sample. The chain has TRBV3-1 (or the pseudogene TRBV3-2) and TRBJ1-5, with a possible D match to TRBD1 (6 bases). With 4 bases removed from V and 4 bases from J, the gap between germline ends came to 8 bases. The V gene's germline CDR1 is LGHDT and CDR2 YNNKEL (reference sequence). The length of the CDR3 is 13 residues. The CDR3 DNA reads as TGTGCCAGCAGCCGGCAGGGGAATCAGCCCCAGCATTTT. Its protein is CASSRQGNQPQHF.

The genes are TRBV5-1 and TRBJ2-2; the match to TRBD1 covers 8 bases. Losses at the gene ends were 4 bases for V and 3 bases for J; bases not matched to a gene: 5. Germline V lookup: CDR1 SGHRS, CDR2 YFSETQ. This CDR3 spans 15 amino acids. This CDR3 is CASSPDRVDTGELFF. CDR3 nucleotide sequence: TGCGCCAGCAGCCCGGACAGGGTGGACACCGGGGAGCTGTTTTTT. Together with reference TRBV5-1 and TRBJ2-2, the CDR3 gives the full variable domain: KAGVTQTPRYLIKTRGQQVTLSCSPISGHRSVSWYQQTPGQGLQFLFEYFSETQRNKGNFPGRFSGRQFSNSRSEMNVSTLELGDSALYLCASSPDRVDTGELFFGEGSRLTVL.

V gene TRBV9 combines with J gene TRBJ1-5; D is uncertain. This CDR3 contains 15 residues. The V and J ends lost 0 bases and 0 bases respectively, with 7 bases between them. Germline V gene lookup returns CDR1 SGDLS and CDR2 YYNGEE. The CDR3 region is CASSVDNGSNQPQHF. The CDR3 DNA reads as TGTGCCAGCAGCGTAGATAACGGTAGCAATCAGCCCCAGCATTTT.

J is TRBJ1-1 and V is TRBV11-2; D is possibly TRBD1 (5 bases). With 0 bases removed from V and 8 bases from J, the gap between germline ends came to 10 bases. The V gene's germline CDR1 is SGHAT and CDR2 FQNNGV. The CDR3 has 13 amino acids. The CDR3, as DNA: TGTGCCAGCAGCTTAGAACGGGGGTTGGAAGCTTTCTTT. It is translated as CASSLERGLEAFF. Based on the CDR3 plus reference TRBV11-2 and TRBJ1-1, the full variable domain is EAGVAQSPRYKIIEKRQSVAFWCNPISGHATLYWYQQILGQGPKLLIQFQNNGVVDDSQLPKDRFSAERLKGVDSTLKIQPAKLEDSAVYLCASSLERGLEAFFGQGTRLTVV.